Below, 11 T cell receptor beta chains from the same sample are listed, as sequenced in a study of CD8 T cells in ankylosing spondylitis. Study-wide results and caveats: Characteristic, it appeared, of ankylosing spondylitis blood was a TCR beta motif of eight or nine highly homologous variants.

TCRdb itself ran the 5' RACE reads through MiXCR, one entry per CDR3 protein. The repertoire has some 450,000 distinct CDR3 sequences, more than 15% of them found once; the top ten carry approximately 1%. Their recognized antigens are unknown. Sequencing was carried out using blood, either unsorted or a sorted T cell fraction (not recorded which). The source is a male donor with ankylosing spondylitis.

The table lists this clonotype with a few counts. The chain carries TRBV4-2 and TRBJ2-7, with D perhaps TRBD2 (6 bases). Germline V gene lookup returns CDR1 LGHNA and CDR2 YNFKEQ. Trimming removed 4 bases from V and 0 bases from J, with 7 bases in between. The CDR3 loop spans 13 amino acids. CDR3 nucleotide sequence: TGTGCCAGCAGCCGCGGGGACTCCTACGAGCAGTACTTC. It yields the protein CASSRGDSYEQYF.

This chain links TRBV25-1 with TRBJ2-7; no firm D call. The CDR3 spans 13 residues. V was cut by 4 bases and J by 0 bases, with 7 bases left in between. Germline V gene data show CDR1 as MGHDK and CDR2 as SYGVNS. The CDR3 loop is CASSGVDSYEQYF. DNA of the CDR3: TGTGCCAGCAGTGGGGTAGACTCCTACGAGCAGTACTTC.

In this sample, this clonotype turned up a few times. DNA of the CDR3: TGTGCCAGCACGCACCGCTTTGCAACTAATGAAAAACTGTTTTTT. Its translation: CASTHRFATNEKLFF. The chain combines TRBV7-2 with TRBJ1-4; D not certain. V lost 7 bases to trimming and J lost 0 bases, with 12 bases between them. Germline loops: CDR1 SGHTA, CDR2 FQGNSA. CDR3 length equals 15 residues.

The table lists this clonotype with a few counts. The chain couples TRBV5-1 to TRBJ2-2; 9 bases fit TRBD1. This CDR3 has 15 amino acids. Germline V gives CDR1 SGHRS, CDR2 YFSETQ. Losses at the gene ends were 3 bases for V and 7 bases for J; bases not matched to a gene: 7. CDR3: CASSSQGAAIGELFF. The CDR3 DNA is TGCGCCAGCAGCTCACAGGGGGCGGCTATCGGGGAGCTGTTTTTT.

The rearrangement links TRBV24-1 to TRBJ2-3, with 11 bases matching TRBD2. The CDR3 has 19 residues. In germline, CDR1 is KGHDR, CDR2 SFDVKD. The junction had 8 bases not matched to a gene; V was cut back by 0 bases and J by 1 base. The CDR3 sequence is CATSDLKSSGGKRTDTQYF. The DNA of the CDR3 is TGTGCCACCAGTGATTTGAAGTCTAGCGGGGGGAAGCGCACAGATACGCAGTATTTT.

There are many counts of this clonotype. The chain employs TRBV29-1 and TRBJ2-1; TRBD2 matches 10 bases. Germline V gene lookup returns CDR1 SQVTM and CDR2 ANQGSEA. V shed 2 bases and J 1 base; nucleotides not matched to a gene: 11. The CDR3 has 18 residues. The CDR3 sequence: CSVELPGGLAASYNEQFF. The CDR3 nucleotides are TGCAGCGTTGAACTCCCGGGTGGACTAGCGGCTTCCTACAATGAGCAGTTCTTC.

The gene calls are TRBV20-1 and TRBJ2-1; 10 nucleotides line up with TRBD2. The CDR3 spans 16 residues. CDR1 and CDR2 from the germline V gene are DFQATT and SNEGSKA (reference sequence). The J segment lost 3 bases and the V segment lost 3 bases, leaving 8 bases of the junction unmatched. The DNA for the CDR3 is TGCAGTGCTAGTGGGTCTAGCGGGGGCTTCTACAATGAGCAGTTCTTC. This translates into CSASGSSGGFYNEQFF.

This clonotype was detected a few times. This chain uses TRBV9 with TRBJ1-1, with D uncertain. The length of the CDR3 is 13 residues. CDR1 is SGDLS and CDR2 is YYNGEE in the germline V gene. The V end lost 3 bases, the J end lost 1 base, and 7 bases lay between the germline ends. Here the CDR3 reads CASSAWQNTEAFF. DNA for the CDR3: TGTGCCAGCAGCGCCTGGCAGAACACTGAAGCTTTCTTT.

The CDR3 spells CASSERGQGNGYTF. The CDR3 DNA reads TGTGCCAGCAGTGAAAGGGGACAGGGAAATGGCTACACCTTC. The chain couples TRBV2 to TRBJ1-2; 9 nucleotides align to TRBD1. This CDR3 has 14 residues. Germline trimming cut 2 bases from V and 6 bases from J; bases unmatched to any gene: 4. Germline-derived CDR1 and CDR2 are SNHLY and FYNNEI.

This clonotype was picked up a small number of times. The gene calls are TRBV5-6 and TRBJ2-5; 10 bases fit TRBD2. The CDR3 is 14 amino acids. Germline loops: CDR1 SGHDT, CDR2 YYEEEE. V shed 4 bases, J shed 3 bases, and the junction held 3 bases outside the gene matches. The CDR3 DNA reads as TGTGCCAGCAGCGGAGGACTAGCGGAAGAGACCCAGTACTTC. Residues: CASSGGLAEETQYF. Full variable domain (missing parts from reference TRBV5-6 and TRBJ2-5): DAGVTQSPTHLIKTRGQQVTLRCSPKSGHDTVSWYQQALGQGPQFIFQYYEEEERQRGNFPDRFSGHQFPNYSSELNVNALLLGDSALYLCASSGGLAEETQYFGPGTRLLVL.

The rearrangement uses TRBV16 and TRBJ2-7; D may be TRBD1 (5 bases). This CDR3 has 15 amino acids. Trimming pared 3 bases from V and 2 bases from J, leaving 14 bases between. In germline, CDR1 is KGHSY, CDR2 FQNENV. CDR3: CASSQTDLTTYEQYF. The CDR3 DNA reads TGTGCCAGCAGCCAGACAGACTTAACTACCTACGAGCAGTACTTC.